Following are 2 T cell receptor beta chains from one sample sequenced in a study of shared clonotypes between healthy human individuals. Assay used: immunoSEQ multiplex PCR; TCRdb lists only in-frame clones, some missing. Of millions of clones listed, approximately 94% are singletons. Naive CD8 cells comprised CD45RO-negative, CCR7-positively selected cells, excluding terminally differentiated effector memory CD45RA+ cells. The sequencing sample was made of naive CD8+ T cells sorted from blood. These receptors originate from a young man in good health.

This sequence joins TRBV15 and TRBJ1-5; no clear D gene. The V and J ends lost 6 bases and 4 bases respectively, with 22 bases between them. The germline V gene has CDR1 LNHNV and CDR2 YYDKDF (reference sequence). The CDR3 loop spans 17 amino acids. The CDR3 loop reads CATRGRAVSEGNQPQHF. The DNA of the CDR3 is TGTGCCACCAGGGGTAGGGCAGTGTCAGAGGGAAATCAGCCCCAGCATTTT.

The chain is built from TRBV6-6 and TRBJ2-1, with 10 nucleotides matching TRBD2. CDR1 is MNHNY and CDR2 is SVGAGI in the germline V gene (reference sequence). Germline trimming cut 6 bases from V and 6 bases from J; bases unmatched to any gene: 8. The CDR3 has 15 residues. CDR3 DNA: TGTGCCAGCAGGTTTCTAGCGGGAGATGGCAATGAGCAGTTCTTC. Its translation is CASRFLAGDGNEQFF.